The TCR beta chain under discussion was sequenced for a study of T cells in tumors after PD-1 blockade. Profiled with immunoSEQ multiplex PCR; TCRdb holds only in-frame clones, not every one. The profile shows some 43,000 clones, 81% of them singletons. Germline V gene data show CDR1 as GTSNPN and CDR2 as SVGIG (reference sequence). The CDR3 covers 15 residues. V trimming: 1 base; J trimming: 5 bases; junction bases outside the gene matches: 6. The starting material was PBMCs, obtained before anti-PD-1 treatment. The TCR originated in a human donor with basal cell carcinoma. J is TRBJ2-3 and V is TRBV30; 10 positions match TRBD2. CDR3 sequence: CAWSGAGGPKDTQYF. Written as DNA, the CDR3 is TGTGCCTGGAGTGGAGCGGGGGGGCCAAAAGATACGCAGTATTTT. The complete variable domain, with remaining parts taken from reference TRBV30 and TRBJ2-3, reads SQTIHQWPATLVQPVGSPLSLECTVEGTSNPNLYWYRQAAGRGLQLLFYSVGIGQISSEVPQNLSASRPQDRQFILSSKKLLLSDSGFYLCAWSGAGGPKDTQYFGPGTRLTVL.